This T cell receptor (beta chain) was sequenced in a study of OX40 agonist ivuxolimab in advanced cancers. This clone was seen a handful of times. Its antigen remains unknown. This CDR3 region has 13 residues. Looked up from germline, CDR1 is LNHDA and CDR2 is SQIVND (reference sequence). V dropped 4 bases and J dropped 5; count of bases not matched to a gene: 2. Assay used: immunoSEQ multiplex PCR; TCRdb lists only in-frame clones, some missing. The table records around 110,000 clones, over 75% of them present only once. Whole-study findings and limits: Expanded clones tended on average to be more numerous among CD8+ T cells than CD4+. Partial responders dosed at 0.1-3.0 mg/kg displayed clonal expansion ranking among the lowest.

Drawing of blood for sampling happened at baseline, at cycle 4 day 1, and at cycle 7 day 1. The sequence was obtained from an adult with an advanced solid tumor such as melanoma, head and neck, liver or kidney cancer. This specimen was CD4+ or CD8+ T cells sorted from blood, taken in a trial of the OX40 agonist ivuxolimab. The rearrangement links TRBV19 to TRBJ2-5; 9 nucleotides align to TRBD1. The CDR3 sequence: CASSTGQGETQYF. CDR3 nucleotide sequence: TGTGCCAGTAGTACGGGACAGGGTGAGACCCAGTACTTC.